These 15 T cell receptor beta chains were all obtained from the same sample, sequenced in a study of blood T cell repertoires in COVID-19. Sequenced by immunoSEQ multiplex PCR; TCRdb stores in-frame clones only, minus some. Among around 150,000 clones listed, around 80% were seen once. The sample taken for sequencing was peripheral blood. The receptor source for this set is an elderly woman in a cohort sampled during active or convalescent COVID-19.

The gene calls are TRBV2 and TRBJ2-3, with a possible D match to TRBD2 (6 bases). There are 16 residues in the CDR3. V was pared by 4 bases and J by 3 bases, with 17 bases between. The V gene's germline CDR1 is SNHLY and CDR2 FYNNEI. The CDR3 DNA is TGTGCCAGCAGTGCCCGGGACTCAAGGTGGACAGATACGCAGTATTTT. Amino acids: CASSARDSRWTDTQYF.

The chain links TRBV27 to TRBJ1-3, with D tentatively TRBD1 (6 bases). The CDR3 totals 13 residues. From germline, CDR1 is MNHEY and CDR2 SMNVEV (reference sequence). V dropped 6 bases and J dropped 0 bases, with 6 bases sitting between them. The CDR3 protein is CASRGHSGNTIYF. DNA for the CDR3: TGTGCCAGCAGGGGACACTCTGGAAACACCATATATTTT.

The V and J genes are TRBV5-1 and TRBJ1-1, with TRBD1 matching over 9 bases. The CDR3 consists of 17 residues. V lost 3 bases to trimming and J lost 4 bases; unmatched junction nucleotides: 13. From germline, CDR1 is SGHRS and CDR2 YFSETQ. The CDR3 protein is CASSSGEGYRGPTEAFF. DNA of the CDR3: TGCGCCAGCAGCTCGGGGGAGGGCTACAGGGGGCCCACTGAAGCTTTCTTT.

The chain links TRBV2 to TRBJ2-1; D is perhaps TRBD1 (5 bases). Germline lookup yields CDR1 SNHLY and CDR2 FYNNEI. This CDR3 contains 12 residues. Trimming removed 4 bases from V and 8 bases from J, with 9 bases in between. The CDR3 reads CASSAGWDEQFF. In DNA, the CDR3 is TGTGCCAGCAGTGCAGGGTGGGATGAGCAGTTCTTC.

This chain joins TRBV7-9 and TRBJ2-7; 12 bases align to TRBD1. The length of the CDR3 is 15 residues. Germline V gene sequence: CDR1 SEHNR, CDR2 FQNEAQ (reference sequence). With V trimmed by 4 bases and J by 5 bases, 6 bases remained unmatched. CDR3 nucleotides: TGTGCCAGCAGCTCTACGGGGACAGGGGGCAACGAGCAGTACTTC. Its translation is CASSSTGTGGNEQYF.

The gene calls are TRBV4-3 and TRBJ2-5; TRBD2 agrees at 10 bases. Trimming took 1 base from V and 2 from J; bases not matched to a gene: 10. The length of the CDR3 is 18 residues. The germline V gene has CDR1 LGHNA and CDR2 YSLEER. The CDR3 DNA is TGCGCCAGCAGCCAAGCACGAAGCGGGGGGGCCAGGCAAGAGACCCAGTACTTC. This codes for CASSQARSGGARQETQYF.

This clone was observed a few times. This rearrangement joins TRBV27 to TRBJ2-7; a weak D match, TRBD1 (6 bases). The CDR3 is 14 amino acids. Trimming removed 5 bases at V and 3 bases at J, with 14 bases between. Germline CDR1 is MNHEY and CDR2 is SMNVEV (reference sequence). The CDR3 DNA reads TGTGCCAGCAGTCGACAGGACAGATTCTACGAGCAGTACTTC. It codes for CASSRQDRFYEQYF.

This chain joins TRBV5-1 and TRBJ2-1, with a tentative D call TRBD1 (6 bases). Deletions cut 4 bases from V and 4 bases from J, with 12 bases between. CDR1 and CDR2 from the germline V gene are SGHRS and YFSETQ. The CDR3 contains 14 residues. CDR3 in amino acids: CASSTGQIYNEQFF. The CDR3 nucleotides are TGCGCCAGCAGCACAGGACAGATTTACAATGAGCAGTTCTTC.

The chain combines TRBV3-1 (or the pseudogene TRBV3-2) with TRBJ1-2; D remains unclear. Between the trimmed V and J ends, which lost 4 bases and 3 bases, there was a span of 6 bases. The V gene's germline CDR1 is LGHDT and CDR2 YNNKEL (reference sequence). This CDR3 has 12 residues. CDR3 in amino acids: CASSRTDYGYTF. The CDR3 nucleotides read TGTGCCAGCAGCCGAACAGACTATGGCTACACCTTC.

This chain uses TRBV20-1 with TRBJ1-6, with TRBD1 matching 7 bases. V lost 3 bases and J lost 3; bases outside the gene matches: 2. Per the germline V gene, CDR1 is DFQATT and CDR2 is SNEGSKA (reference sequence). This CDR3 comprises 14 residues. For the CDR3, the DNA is TGCAGTGCTAGTTGGGACAGCTATAATTCACCCCTCCACTTT. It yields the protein CSASWDSYNSPLHF.

The CDR3 region is CASSLRPAGESPLHF. The CDR3 nucleotides read TGTGCCAGCAGCTTGCGTCCCGCAGGGGAATCACCCCTCCACTTT. This chain links TRBV5-6 with TRBJ1-6; possibly TRBD1 for D (6 bases). The germline V gene encodes CDR1 SGHDT and CDR2 YYEEEE. The CDR3 contains 15 residues. V gave up 1 base and J gave up 10 bases, with 15 bases separating them.

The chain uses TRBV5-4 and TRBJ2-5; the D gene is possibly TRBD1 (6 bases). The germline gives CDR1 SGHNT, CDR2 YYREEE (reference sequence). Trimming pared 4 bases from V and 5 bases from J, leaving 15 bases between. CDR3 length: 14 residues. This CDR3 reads CASSDTGFPETQYF. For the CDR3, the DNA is TGTGCCAGCAGCGATACAGGGTTCCCGGAGACCCAGTACTTC.

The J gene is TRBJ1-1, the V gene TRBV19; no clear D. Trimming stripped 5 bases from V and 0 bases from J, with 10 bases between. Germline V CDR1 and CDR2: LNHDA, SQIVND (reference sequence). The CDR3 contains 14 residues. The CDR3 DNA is TGTGCCAGTAGTCAACAGAGTATGAACACTGAAGCTTTCTTT. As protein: CASSQQSMNTEAFF.

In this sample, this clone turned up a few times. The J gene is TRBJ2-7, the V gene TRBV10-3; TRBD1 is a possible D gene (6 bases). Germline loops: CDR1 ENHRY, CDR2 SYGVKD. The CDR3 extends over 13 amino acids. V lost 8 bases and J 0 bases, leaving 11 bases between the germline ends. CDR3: CAIGRQDSYEQYV. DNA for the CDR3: TGTGCCATCGGTAGACAGGACTCCTACGAGCAGTACGTC.

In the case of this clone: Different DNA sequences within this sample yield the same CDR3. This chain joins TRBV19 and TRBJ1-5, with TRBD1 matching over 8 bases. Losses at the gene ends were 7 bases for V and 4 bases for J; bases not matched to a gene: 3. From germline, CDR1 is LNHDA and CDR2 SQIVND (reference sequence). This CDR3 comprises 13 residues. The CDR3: CASTDRANQPQHF. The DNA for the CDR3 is TGTGCCAGTACGGACAGGGCGAATCAGCCCCAGCATTTT.